The rows below give T cell receptor beta chains drawn from one sample of a study of cytomegalovirus exposure and HLA in healthy donors. The table came from immunoSEQ multiplex PCR; TCRdb's copy has only in-frame clones and leaves some out. The sample records nearly 110,000 clones, 65% to 80% being singletons. Sequenced sample: PBMCs. Source of these receptors: a woman between 50 and 59 years old in good health and CMV-seropositive. Both conserved end residues are part of each CDR3. D genes are given only for firm matches. Only part of the rows carry a size: once, few, many, or a class if the clone is expanded.

-,TRBV4-2,once,TRBJ1-4,TGTGCCAGCAGCCCGGGGGGGGCAGGCGAAAAACTGTTTTTT,CASSPGGAGEKLFF
TRBD2,TRBV5-1,-,TRBJ2-7,TGCGCCAGCAGCGTAGCGGGTTACTACGAGCAGTACTTC,CASSVAGYYEQYF
TRBD1,TRBV7-2,-,TRBJ2-1,TGTGCCAGCAGCTTAGCGACAGGGCGGCGAAACAATGAGCAGTTCTTC,CASSLATGRRNNEQFF
TRBD1,TRBV7-9,-,TRBJ2-7,TGTGCCAGCAGCAACCTGGGGACAGGGGGCTACGAGCAGTACTTC,CASSNLGTGGYEQYF
TRBD2,TRBV5-1,-,TRBJ2-1,TGCGCCAGCAGCTTTTTCCGCGGGGGGGCCCAACTCATGTCCTACAATGAGCAGTTCTTC,CASSFFRGGAQLMSYNEQFF
-,TRBV5-6,-,TRBJ1-1,TGTGCCAGCAGTTCTTACACTGAAGCTTTCTTT,CASSSYTEAFF
TRBD1,TRBV9,once,TRBJ1-6,TGTGCCAGCAGCGCTACAGGGGATGGGTTGTCACCCCTCCACTTT,CASSATGDGLSPLHF
-,TRBV28,-,TRBJ1-1,TGTGCCAGCACCCCGGTGCCCGAAAGTCCTGAAGCTTTCTTT,CASTPVPESPEAFF
TRBD1,TRBV7-2,-,TRBJ2-7,TGTGCCAGCGCAATGGGACAGGGCTCCGACGAGCAGTACTTC,CASAMGQGSDEQYF
TRBD1,TRBV7-8,-,TRBJ2-7,TGTGCCAGCAGCTTAGAGGTAGTACGGGACAGCGTCCACGAGCAGTACTTC,CASSLEVVRDSVHEQYF
-,TRBV7-9,-,TRBJ1-1,TGTGCCAGCAGCCATCGAGTAGGGGTGAAAGCTTTCTTT,CASSHRVGVKAFF
-,TRBV5-1,-,TRBJ2-1,TGCGCCAGCAGCTTGGCCAACCCCCGGGACAATGAGCAGTTCTTC,CASSLANPRDNEQFF
-,TRBV28,once,TRBJ2-7,TGTGCCAGCAGTTTGAGGAGAGCCTACGAGCAGTACTTC,CASSLRRAYEQYF
-,TRBV7-9,-,TRBJ1-1,TGTTCCAGCAGTCTGGCGAACACTGAAGCTTTCTTT,CSSSLANTEAFF
-,TRBV7-9,-,TRBJ1-4,TGTGCCAGCAGCCTACAGGTTAATGAAAAACTGTTTTTT,CASSLQVNEKLFF
TRBD1,TRBV5-1,-,TRBJ2-2,TGCGCCAGCAGCTTAGGGACAGGGCCTAACACCGGGGAGCTGTTTTTT,CASSLGTGPNTGELFF
-,TRBV11-3,-,TRBJ2-5,TGTGCCAGCAGCCCCGGACGCGGGGCGGCGAAGACCCAGTACTTC,CASSPGRGAAKTQYF
TRBD1,TRBV27,-,TRBJ2-7,TGTGCCAGCAGTACCAGATTTTTCAGGGGGCTCTACGAGCAGTACTTC,CASSTRFFRGLYEQYF
TRBD1,TRBV6-1,few,TRBJ2-6,TGTGCCAGCAGTGAGTCAGGGGGCACTCTATTTTCTGGGGCCAACGTCCTGACTTTC,CASSESGGTLFSGANVLTF
-,TRBV5-1,-,TRBJ2-6,TGCGCCAGCAAAGACAGTTCTGGGGCCAACGTCCTGACTTTC,CASKDSSGANVLTF
TRBD1,TRBV7-9,-,TRBJ2-3,TGTGCCAGCAGCCGCTCACAGGGGATCACAGATACGCAGTATTTT,CASSRSQGITDTQYF
-,TRBV6-1,-,TRBJ1-2,TGTGCCAGCAGTCCGGGACTTCCCCAAGGGGGCTACACCTTC,CASSPGLPQGGYTF
TRBD1,TRBV5-1,-,TRBJ1-5,TGCGCCAGCAGCTTGTGGACAGGGGCAAATCAGCCCCAGCATTTT,CASSLWTGANQPQHF
TRBD1,TRBV14,-,TRBJ2-1,TGTGCCAGCAGCCAGGACAGGTTGTTCGATGAGCAGTTCTTC,CASSQDRLFDEQFF
-,TRBV21-1,-,TRBJ2-3,TGTGCCAGCAGCAAAATTCGGGACAGGGTAACTTATACGCAGTATTTT,CASSKIRDRVTYTQYF
-,TRBV10-3,-,TRBJ1-2,TGTGCCATCAGTGGAACATCGACAGGAAACTATGGCTACACCTTC,CAISGTSTGNYGYTF
TRBD2,TRBV10-3,once,TRBJ2-3,TGTGCCATCAGTGAGGCTAAGACTAGCGGGGGGAACACAGATACGCAGTATTTT,CAISEAKTSGGNTDTQYF
TRBD1,TRBV5-1,-,TRBJ2-7,TGCGCCAGCAGCTTTGGTGACAGGGCTTTCGAGCAGTACTTC,CASSFGDRAFEQYF
TRBD1,TRBV4-1,-,TRBJ1-3,TGCGCCAGCAGCCGAGAACAGGGGGCCAACTCTGGAAACACCATATATTTT,CASSREQGANSGNTIYF